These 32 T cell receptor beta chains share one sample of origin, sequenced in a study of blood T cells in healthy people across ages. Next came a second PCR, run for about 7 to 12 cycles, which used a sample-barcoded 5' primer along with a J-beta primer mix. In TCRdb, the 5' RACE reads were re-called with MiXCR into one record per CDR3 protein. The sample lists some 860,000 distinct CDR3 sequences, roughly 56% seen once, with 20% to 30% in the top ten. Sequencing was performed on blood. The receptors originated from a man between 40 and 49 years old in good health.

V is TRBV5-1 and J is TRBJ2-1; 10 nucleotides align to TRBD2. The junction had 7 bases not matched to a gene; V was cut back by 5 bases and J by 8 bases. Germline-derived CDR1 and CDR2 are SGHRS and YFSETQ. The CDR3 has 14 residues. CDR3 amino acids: CASREGLATDEQFF. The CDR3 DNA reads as TGCGCCAGCAGAGAGGGACTAGCGACCGATGAGCAGTTCTTC.

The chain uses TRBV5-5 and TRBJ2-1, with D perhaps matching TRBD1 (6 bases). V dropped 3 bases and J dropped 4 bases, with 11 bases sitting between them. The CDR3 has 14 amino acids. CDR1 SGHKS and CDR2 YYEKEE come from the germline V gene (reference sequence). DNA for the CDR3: TGTGCCAGCAGCTCCCGACAGGCATACAATGAGCAGTTCTTC. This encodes CASSSRQAYNEQFF.

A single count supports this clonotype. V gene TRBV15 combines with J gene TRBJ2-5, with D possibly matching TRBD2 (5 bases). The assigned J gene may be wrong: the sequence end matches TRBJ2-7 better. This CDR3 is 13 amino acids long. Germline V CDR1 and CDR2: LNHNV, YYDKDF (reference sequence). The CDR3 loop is CATSRVGADEQYF. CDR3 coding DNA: TGTGCCACCAGCAGAGTGGGAGCGGACGAGCAGTACTTC.

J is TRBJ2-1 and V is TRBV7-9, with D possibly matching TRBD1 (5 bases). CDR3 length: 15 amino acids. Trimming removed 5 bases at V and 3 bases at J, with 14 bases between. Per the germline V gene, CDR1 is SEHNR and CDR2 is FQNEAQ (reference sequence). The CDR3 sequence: CASSLRIGVYNEQFF. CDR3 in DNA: TGTGCCAGCAGCCTAAGGATAGGGGTCTACAATGAGCAGTTCTTC.

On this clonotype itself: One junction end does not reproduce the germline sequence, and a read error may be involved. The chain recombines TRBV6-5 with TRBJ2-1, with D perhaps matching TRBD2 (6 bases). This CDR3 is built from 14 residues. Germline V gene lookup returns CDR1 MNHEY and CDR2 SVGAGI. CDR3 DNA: TGTGCCAGCAGTCACTCGACACCGGGAGATGAGCAGTTCTTC. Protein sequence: CASSHSTPGDEQFF.

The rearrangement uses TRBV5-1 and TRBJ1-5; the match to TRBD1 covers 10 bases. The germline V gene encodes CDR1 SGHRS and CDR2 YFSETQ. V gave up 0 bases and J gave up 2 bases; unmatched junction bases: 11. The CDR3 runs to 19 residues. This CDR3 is CASSLALTGGLGGNQPQHF. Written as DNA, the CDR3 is TGCGCCAGCAGCTTGGCTCTGACAGGGGGCTTGGGCGGCAATCAGCCCCAGCATTTT.

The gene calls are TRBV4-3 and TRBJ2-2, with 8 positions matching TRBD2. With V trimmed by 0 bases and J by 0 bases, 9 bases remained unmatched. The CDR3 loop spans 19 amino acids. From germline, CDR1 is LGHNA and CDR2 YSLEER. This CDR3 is CASSQDPASGPTNTGELFF. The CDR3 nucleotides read TGCGCCAGCAGCCAAGATCCAGCTAGCGGGCCGACGAACACCGGGGAGCTGTTTTTT.

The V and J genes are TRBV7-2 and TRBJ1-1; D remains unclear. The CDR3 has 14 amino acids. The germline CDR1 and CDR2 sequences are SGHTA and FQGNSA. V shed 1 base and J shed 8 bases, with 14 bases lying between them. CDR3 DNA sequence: TGTGCCAGCAGCTTAGAAAGGGTGGCGTCGGAAGCTTTCTTT. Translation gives CASSLERVASEAFF.

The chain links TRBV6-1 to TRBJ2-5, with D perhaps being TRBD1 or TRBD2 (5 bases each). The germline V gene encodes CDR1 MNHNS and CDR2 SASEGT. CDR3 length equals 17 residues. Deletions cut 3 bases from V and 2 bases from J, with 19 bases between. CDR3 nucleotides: TGTGCCAGCAGTGAGGGACCGAGTCTAGGTAATCAAGAGACCCAGTACTTC. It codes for CASSEGPSLGNQETQYF.

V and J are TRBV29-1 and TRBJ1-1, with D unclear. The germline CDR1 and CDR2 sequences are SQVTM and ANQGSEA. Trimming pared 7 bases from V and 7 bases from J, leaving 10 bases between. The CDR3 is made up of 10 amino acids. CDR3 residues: CSGLLGEAFF. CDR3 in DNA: TGCAGCGGCCTCTTAGGTGAAGCTTTCTTT.

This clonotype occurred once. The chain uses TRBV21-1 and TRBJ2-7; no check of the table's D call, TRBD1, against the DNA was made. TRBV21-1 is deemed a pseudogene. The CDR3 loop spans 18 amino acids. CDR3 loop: CASSKEGVNRGPSYEQYF. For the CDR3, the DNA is TGTGCCAGCAGCAAAGAAGGGGTGAACAGGGGGCCTTCCTACGAGCAGTACTTC.

The DNA for the CDR3 is TGTGCCAGCAGCCAAGATATTGTTATTTCACCCCTCCACTTT. This codes for CASSQDIVISPLHF. This chain connects TRBV4-2 to TRBJ1-6; unclear D gene. The CDR3 totals 14 residues. V was clipped by 0 bases and J by 9 bases, with 9 bases between them. Germline CDR1 reads LGHNA; CDR2 reads YNFKEQ.

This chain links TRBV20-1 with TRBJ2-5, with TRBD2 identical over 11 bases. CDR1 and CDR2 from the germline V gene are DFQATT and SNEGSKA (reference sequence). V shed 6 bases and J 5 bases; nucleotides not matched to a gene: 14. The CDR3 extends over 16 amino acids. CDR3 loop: CSAHQPVLAGEETQYF. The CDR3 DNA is TGCAGTGCCCACCAACCCGTACTAGCGGGGGAGGAGACCCAGTACTTC.

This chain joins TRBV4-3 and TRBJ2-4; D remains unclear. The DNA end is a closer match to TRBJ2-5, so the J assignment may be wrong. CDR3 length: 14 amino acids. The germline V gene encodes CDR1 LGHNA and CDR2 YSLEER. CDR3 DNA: TGCGCCAGCAGCCAAGTGGGGATTTCAGAGACCCAGTACTTC. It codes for CASSQVGISETQYF.

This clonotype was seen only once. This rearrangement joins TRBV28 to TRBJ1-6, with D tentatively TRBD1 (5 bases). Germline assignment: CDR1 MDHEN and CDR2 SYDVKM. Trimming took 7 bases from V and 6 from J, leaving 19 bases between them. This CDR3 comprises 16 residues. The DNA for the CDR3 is TGTGCCAGCATTTCCCCCGCGGGGGTCGGTAATTCACCCCTCCACTTT. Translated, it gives CASISPAGVGNSPLHF.

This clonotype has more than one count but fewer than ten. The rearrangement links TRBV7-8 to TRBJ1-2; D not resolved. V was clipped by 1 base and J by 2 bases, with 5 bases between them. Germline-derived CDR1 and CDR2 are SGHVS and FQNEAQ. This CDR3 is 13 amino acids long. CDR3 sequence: CASSLVGNYGYTF. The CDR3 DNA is TGTGCCAGCAGCTTAGTCGGGAACTATGGCTACACCTTC.

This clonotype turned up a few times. For the CDR3, the DNA is TGCAGTGCTAGAATACAGGGGGCGGGTGGCTACACCTTC. Translated: CSARIQGAGGYTF. The chain links TRBV20-1 to TRBJ1-2, with 9 bases matching TRBD1. V shed 2 bases and J 7 bases; nucleotides not matched to a gene: 5. Germline loops: CDR1 DFQATT, CDR2 SNEGSKA (reference sequence). CDR3 length: 13 residues.

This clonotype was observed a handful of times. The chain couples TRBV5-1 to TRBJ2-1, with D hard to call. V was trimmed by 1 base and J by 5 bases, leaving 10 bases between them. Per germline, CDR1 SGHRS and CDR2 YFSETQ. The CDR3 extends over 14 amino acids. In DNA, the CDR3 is TGCGCCAGCAGCTTGTCCGGGCTAAACAATGAGCAGTTCTTC. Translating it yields CASSLSGLNNEQFF.

In nucleotides, the CDR3 is TGCAGTGCTAGAGATTGGGACGGTAGTGGCTACACCTTC. Its protein is CSARDWDGSGYTF. This chain connects TRBV20-1 to TRBJ1-2, with D possibly matching TRBD1 (5 bases). From germline, CDR1 is DFQATT and CDR2 SNEGSKA (reference sequence). CDR3 length: 13 amino acids. V was pared by 0 bases and J by 7 bases, with 12 bases between.

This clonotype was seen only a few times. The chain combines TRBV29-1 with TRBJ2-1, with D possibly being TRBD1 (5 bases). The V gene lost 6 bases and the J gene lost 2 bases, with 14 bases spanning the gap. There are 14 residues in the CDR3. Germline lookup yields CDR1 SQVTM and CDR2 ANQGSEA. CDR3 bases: TGCAGCGTCGACAGCCGATTTACCTACAATGAGCAGTTCTTC. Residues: CSVDSRFTYNEQFF.

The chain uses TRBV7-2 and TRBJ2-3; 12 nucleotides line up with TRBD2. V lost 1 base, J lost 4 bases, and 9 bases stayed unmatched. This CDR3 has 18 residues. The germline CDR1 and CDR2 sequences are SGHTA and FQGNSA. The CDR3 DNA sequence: TGTGCCAGCAGCTTAGGTCCTAGCGGGGGGGCCATGGCAGATACGCAGTATTTT. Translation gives CASSLGPSGGAMADTQYF.

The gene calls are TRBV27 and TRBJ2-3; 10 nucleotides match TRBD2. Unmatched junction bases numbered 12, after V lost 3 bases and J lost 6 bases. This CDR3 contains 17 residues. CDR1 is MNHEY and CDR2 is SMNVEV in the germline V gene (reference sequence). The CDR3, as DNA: TGTGCCAGCAGTTTTTTCCGTGGTCTAGCGGGAGAGGATACGCAGTATTTT. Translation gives CASSFFRGLAGEDTQYF.

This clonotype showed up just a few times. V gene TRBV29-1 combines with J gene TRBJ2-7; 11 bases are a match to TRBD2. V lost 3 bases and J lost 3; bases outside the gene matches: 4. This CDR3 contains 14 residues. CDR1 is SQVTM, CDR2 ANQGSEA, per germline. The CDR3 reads CSVEIAGGGYEQYF. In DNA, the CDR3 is TGCAGCGTTGAGATAGCGGGAGGGGGCTACGAGCAGTACTTC.

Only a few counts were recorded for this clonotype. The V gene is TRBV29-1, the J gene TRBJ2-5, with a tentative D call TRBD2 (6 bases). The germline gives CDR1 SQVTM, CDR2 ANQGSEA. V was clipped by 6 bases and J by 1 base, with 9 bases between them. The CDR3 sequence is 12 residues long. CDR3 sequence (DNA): TGCAGCGTGTCCGGGGGCCAAGAGACCCAGTACTTC. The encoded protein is CSVSGGQETQYF.

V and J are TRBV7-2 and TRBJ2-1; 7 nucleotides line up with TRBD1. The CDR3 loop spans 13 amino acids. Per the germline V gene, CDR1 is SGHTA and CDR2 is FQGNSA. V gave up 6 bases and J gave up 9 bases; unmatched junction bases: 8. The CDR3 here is CASRIPSGGEQFF. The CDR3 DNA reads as TGTGCCAGCAGGATTCCCTCAGGGGGTGAGCAGTTCTTC. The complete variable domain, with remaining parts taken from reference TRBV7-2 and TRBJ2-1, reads GAGVSQSPSNKVTEKGKDVELRCDPISGHTALYWYRQSLGQGLEFLIYFQGNSAPDKSGLPSDRFSAERTGGSVSTLTIQRTQQEDSAVYLCASRIPSGGEQFFGPGTRLTVL.

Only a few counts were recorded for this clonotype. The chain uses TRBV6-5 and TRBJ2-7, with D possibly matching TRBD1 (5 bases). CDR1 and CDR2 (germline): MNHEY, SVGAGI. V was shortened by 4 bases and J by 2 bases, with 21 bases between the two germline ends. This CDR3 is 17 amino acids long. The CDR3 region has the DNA TGTGCCAGCAGTTCGCCCAGGGCAGCGCTCCCTCCCTACGAGCAGTACTTC. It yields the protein CASSSPRAALPPYEQYF.

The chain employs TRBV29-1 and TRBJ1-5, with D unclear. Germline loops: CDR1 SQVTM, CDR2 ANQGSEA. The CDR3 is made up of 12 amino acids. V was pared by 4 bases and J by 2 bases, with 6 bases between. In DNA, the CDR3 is TGCAGCGTTGCGAATCGCAATCAGCCCCAGCATTTT. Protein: CSVANRNQPQHF.

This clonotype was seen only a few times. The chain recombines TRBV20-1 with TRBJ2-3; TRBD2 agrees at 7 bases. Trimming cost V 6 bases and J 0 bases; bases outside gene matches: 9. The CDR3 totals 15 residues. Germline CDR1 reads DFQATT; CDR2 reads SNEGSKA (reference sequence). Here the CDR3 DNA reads TGCAGTGCGGGAAATAGCGGGTCTAGCACAGATACGCAGTATTTT. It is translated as CSAGNSGSSTDTQYF.

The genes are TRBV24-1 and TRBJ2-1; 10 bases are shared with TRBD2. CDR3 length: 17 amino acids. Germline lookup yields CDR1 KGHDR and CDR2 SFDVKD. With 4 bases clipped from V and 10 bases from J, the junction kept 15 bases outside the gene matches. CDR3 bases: TGTGCCACCAGTGAGTTTACGACTAGCGGGCCCCTCGCGGAGCAGTTCTTC. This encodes CATSEFTTSGPLAEQFF.

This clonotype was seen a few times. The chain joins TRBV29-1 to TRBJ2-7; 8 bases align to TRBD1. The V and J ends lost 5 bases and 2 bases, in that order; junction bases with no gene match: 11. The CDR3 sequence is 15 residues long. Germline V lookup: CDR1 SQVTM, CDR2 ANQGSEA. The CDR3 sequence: CSVIEKDRETYEQYF. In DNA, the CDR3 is TGCAGCGTTATTGAGAAGGACAGGGAAACCTACGAGCAGTACTTC.

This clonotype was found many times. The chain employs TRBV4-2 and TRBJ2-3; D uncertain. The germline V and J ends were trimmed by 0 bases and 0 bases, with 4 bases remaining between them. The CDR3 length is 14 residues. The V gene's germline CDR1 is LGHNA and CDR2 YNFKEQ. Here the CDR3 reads CASSQDRSTDTQYF. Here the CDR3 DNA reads TGTGCCAGCAGCCAAGACAGGAGCACAGATACGCAGTATTTT.

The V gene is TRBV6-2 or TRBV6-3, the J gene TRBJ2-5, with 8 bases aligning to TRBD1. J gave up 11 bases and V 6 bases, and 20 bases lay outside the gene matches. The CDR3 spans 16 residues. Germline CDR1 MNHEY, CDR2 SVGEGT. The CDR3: CASSRSDRGFWGEQYF. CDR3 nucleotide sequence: TGTGCCAGCAGCCGATCCGACAGGGGATTTTGGGGTGAGCAGTACTTC.